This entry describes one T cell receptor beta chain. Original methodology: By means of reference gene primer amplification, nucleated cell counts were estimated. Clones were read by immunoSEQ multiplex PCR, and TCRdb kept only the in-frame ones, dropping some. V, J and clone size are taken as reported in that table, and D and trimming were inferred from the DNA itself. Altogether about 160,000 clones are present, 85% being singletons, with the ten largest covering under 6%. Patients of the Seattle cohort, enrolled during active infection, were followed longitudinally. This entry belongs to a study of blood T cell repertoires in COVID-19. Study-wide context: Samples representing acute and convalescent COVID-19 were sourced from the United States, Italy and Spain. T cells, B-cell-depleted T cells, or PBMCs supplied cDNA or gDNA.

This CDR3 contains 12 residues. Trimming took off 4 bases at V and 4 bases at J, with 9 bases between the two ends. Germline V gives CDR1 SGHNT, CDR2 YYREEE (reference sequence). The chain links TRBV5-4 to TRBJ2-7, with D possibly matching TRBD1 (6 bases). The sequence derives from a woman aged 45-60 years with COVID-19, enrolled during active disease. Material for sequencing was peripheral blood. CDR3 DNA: TGTGCCAGCAGCCACGGACAGTACGAGCAGTACTTC. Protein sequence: CASSHGQYEQYF.